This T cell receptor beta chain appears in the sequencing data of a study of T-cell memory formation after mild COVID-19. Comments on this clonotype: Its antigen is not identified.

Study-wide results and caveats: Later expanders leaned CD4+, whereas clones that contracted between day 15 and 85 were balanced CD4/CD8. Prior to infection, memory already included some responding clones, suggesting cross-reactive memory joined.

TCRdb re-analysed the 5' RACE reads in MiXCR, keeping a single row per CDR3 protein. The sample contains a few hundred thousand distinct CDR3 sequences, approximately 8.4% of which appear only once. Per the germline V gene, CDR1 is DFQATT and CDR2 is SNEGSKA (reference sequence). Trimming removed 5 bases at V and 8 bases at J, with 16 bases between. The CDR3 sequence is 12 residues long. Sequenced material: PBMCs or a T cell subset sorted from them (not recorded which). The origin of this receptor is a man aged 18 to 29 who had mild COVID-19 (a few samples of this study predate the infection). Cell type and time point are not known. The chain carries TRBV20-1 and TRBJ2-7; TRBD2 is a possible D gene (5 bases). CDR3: CSAFRAGEKQYF. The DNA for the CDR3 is TGCAGTGCTTTCCGGGCCGGGGAGAAGCAGTACTTC.